These 15 T cell receptor beta chains originate from one sample sequenced in a study of long-term antiretroviral therapy in people with HIV. Assay version v3.0 of immunoSEQ was used, and it was run at survey level. Generated by immunoSEQ multiplex PCR, the TCRdb table keeps only in-frame clones and is missing some. This sample has some 28,000 clones, with approximately 80% found just once. The sequencing here drew on unsorted PBMCs, taken 0.3 years after starting antiretroviral therapy. These receptors were taken from a man aged 35 to 55 with HIV.

V and J are TRBV27 and TRBJ2-2; TRBD1 aligns across 10 bases. This CDR3 has 17 residues. Germline trimming cut 4 bases from V and 3 bases from J; bases unmatched to any gene: 8. Germline V CDR1 and CDR2: MNHEY, SMNVEV (reference sequence). In DNA, the CDR3 is TGTGCCAGCAGTTCTCCATTAGGGACAGGGGACACCGGGGAGCTGTTTTTT. It encodes CASSSPLGTGDTGELFF.

The chain carries TRBV19 and TRBJ2-7; D is unclear. CDR1 is LNHDA, CDR2 SQIVND, per germline (reference sequence). Between the trimmed V and J ends, which lost 6 bases and 0 bases, there was a span of 12 bases. CDR3 length: 14 amino acids. CDR3 protein: CASRETYYSYEQYF. CDR3 sequence (DNA): TGTGCCAGTAGGGAGACTTATTACTCCTACGAGCAGTACTTC.

The V and J genes are TRBV7-2 and TRBJ2-3; no firm D call. Germline CDR1 is SGHTA and CDR2 is FQGNSA. The V gene lost 2 bases and the J gene lost 6 bases, with 9 bases spanning the gap. This CDR3 comprises 13 residues. The CDR3 region has the DNA TGTGCCAGCAGCTTATCCCCGTCTGATACGCAGTATTTT. It is translated as CASSLSPSDTQYF.

The chain links TRBV18 to TRBJ1-2, with 9 nucleotides matching TRBD1. This CDR3 comprises 16 residues. With V trimmed by 3 bases and J by 2 bases, 7 bases remained unmatched. Germline lookup yields CDR1 KGHSH and CDR2 LQKENI. This CDR3 is CASSPRTGAENYGYTF. For the CDR3, the DNA is TGTGCCAGCTCACCGAGGACAGGGGCGGAGAACTATGGCTACACCTTC.

The V gene is TRBV5-1, the J gene TRBJ2-7; D is unclear. V lost 4 bases and J lost 4, with 12 bases in between. Germline CDR1 SGHRS, CDR2 YFSETQ. The CDR3 extends over 13 amino acids. The CDR3 nucleotides read TGCGCCAGCAGCCCCGGAGCCAGGTACGAGCAGTACTTC. Its translation: CASSPGARYEQYF.

V gene TRBV5-1 combines with J gene TRBJ1-4, with 8 bases that match TRBD1. The CDR3 length is 14 residues. The germline V gene has CDR1 SGHRS and CDR2 YFSETQ. Trimming at V came to 4 bases and at J to 5 bases, leaving 4 bases not matched to a gene. Here the CDR3 DNA reads TGCGCCAGCAGCAAGACAGGGGTAAATGAAAAACTGTTTTTT. This gives the protein CASSKTGVNEKLFF.

The rearrangement joins TRBV10-1 to TRBJ2-5, with 8 bases aligning to TRBD1. Trimming took 5 bases from V and 5 from J; bases not matched to a gene: 4. This CDR3 region has 13 residues. Germline loops: CDR1 WNHNN, CDR2 SYGVQD (reference sequence). CDR3 amino acids: CASSLTGVETQYF. DNA of the CDR3: TGCGCCAGCAGTCTGACAGGGGTGGAGACCCAGTACTTC.

J is TRBJ2-5 and V is TRBV7-2, with D uncertain. The V gene lost 4 bases and the J gene lost 4 bases, with 4 bases spanning the gap. The CDR3 contains 11 residues. Germline V gene data show CDR1 as SGHTA and CDR2 as FQGNSA. The CDR3 region is CASSSIETQYF. CDR3 coding DNA: TGTGCCAGCAGCTCCATAGAGACCCAGTACTTC.

The V call is TRBV5-1, the J call TRBJ2-7; 7 bases line up with TRBD1. Per the germline V gene, CDR1 is SGHRS and CDR2 is YFSETQ. The CDR3 contains 13 residues. V lost 4 bases, J lost 5 bases, and 6 bases stayed unmatched. DNA of the CDR3: TGCGCCAGCAGCCCACAGGGGAGTCACGAGCAGTACTTC. Protein product: CASSPQGSHEQYF.

This chain uses TRBV4-2 with TRBJ2-3; D is perhaps TRBD2 (7 bases). The germline V and J ends were trimmed by 4 bases and 2 bases, with 13 bases remaining between them. Germline loops: CDR1 LGHNA, CDR2 YNFKEQ. This CDR3 is 15 amino acids long. CDR3: CASSPRGGDTDTQYF. CDR3 bases: TGTGCCAGCAGCCCTAGGGGGGGAGACACAGATACGCAGTATTTT.

The chain has TRBV19 and TRBJ1-1; 7 bases fit TRBD1. Germline CDR1 and CDR2: LNHDA and SQIVND (reference sequence). This CDR3 has 15 residues. The junction had 5 bases not matched to a gene; V was cut back by 3 bases and J by 1 base. The CDR3 loop is CASSISGGQNTEAFF. The CDR3 region has the DNA TGTGCCAGTAGTATTTCAGGGGGACAGAACACTGAAGCTTTCTTT.

The chain has TRBV23-1 and TRBJ2-5; 9 bases map to TRBD2. TRBV23-1 is flagged as an ORF with uncertain function. This CDR3 is 16 amino acids long. V lost 3 bases, J lost 1 base, and 6 bases stayed unmatched. The DNA of the CDR3 is TGCGCCAGCAGTCACCCCCGGACTAGCGTCCAAGAGACCCAGTACTTC. Residues: CASSHPRTSVQETQYF.

The chain carries TRBV7-3 and TRBJ1-4; D is possibly TRBD1 (5 bases). The V gene's germline CDR1 is SGHTA and CDR2 FQGTGA. The CDR3 extends over 13 amino acids. Deletions cut 5 bases from V and 5 bases from J, with 9 bases between. Written as DNA, the CDR3 is TGTGCCAGCAGCAGGGGTCCCAATGAAAAACTGTTTTTT. Encoded protein: CASSRGPNEKLFF. Full variable domain (missing parts from reference TRBV7-3 and TRBJ1-4): GAGVSQTPSNKVTEKGKYVELRCDPISGHTALYWYRQSLGQGPEFLIYFQGTGAADDSGLPNDRFFAVRPEGSVSTLKIQRTERGDSAVYLCASSRGPNEKLFFGSGTQLSVL.

This chain uses TRBV4-1 with TRBJ2-1; D gene unclear. There are 13 residues in the CDR3. Germline CDR1 and CDR2: MGHRA and YSYEKL. V was cut by 3 bases and J by 11 bases, with 14 bases left in between. The CDR3 nucleotides are TGCGCCAGCAGCCATGCCATAAGTCTCCAGCAGTTCTTC. Its protein product is CASSHAISLQQFF.

This sequence joins TRBV28 and TRBJ1-2; TRBD1 is a possible D gene (6 bases). Germline V lookup: CDR1 MDHEN, CDR2 SYDVKM. This CDR3 spans 13 amino acids. Trimming shortened V by 9 bases and J by 4 bases, and 15 bases separated the two germline ends. The CDR3 reads CASTRGNSYGYTF. The CDR3 DNA sequence: TGTGCCAGTACCAGGGGCAACAGCTATGGCTACACCTTC.